This TCR beta chain was documented in a study of cytotoxic CD8 clonotypes in ibrutinib-treated CLL. The overall study: Response specimens were obtained following a median treatment duration of around 12 months, with a range of 6 to 36.

V gave up 4 bases and J gave up 3 bases, with 10 bases separating them. This CDR3 is built from 13 residues. Germline V lookup: CDR1 SGHKS, CDR2 YYEKEE (reference sequence). TCR beta libraries used about 1.8 micrograms of DNA from cryopreserved PBMCs. Sequencing was performed with immunoSEQ multiplex PCR; in TCRdb, only in-frame clones are kept and a portion is missing. The sample carries some 350,000 clones, over 55% recorded once. The sequencing here drew on PBMCs, taken after 36 months of ibrutinib treatment. The chain carries TRBV5-5 and TRBJ1-2; D is ambiguous. This sequence was found in a human donor with chronic lymphocytic leukemia. Here the CDR3 reads CASSLQPHYGYTF. CDR3 in DNA: TGTGCCAGCAGCCTACAGCCTCACTATGGCTACACCTTC.